The entry below describes one T cell receptor beta chain. The target antigen is unknown. Only cases whose brain tissue showed the highest T cell transcript signatures were sequenced. Trimming left V 3 bases short and J 5 bases short, with 23 bases between. The CDR3 is made up of 17 amino acids. Per germline, CDR1 SGHTA and CDR2 FQGNSA. This sample is drawn from a study of brain T cells in children with intractable seizures. TCRdb keeps only in-frame clones here, not all; method: immunoSEQ multiplex PCR. Of about 80,000 clones in the sample, roughly 89% were seen once. Findings of the study overall: HCMV serostatus was not known, and viral specificity came from CDR3 similarity only. Clones missing pre-surgery may reflect undersampling of that blood sample.

Source: peripheral blood, taken at surgery. The sequence was obtained from a girl aged 2 to 10 with Rasmussen encephalitis and intractable seizures. The chain joins TRBV7-2 to TRBJ2-7; D may be TRBD1 (7 bases). The CDR3 region has the DNA TGTGCCAGCAGCTTTTCTACAGGGGAGGTTTTTGTCCACGAGCAGTACTTC. This gives the protein CASSFSTGEVFVHEQYF. Filled out from reference TRBV7-2 and TRBJ2-7, the complete variable domain reads GAGVSQSPSNKVTEKGKDVELRCDPISGHTALYWYRQSLGQGLEFLIYFQGNSAPDKSGLPSDRFSAERTGGSVSTLTIQRTQQEDSAVYLCASSFSTGEVFVHEQYFGPGTRLTVT.